Shown below are 20 T cell receptor beta chains from a single sample sequenced in a study of T cell repertoires in cytomegalovirus infection (dated by TCRdb to between 2017 and 2020). Sequencer: Illumina HiSeq 1500. TCRdb redid the processing of the public reads, applying fastp at Q25 and MiXCR, and retained in-frame beta chains. Duplicate CDR3 protein sequences are folded into a single record with the most common DNA and genes. This sample holds about 85,000 distinct CDR3 sequences; approximately 43% were observed only once. Approximately 93% of the sample is in the top ten clones. The treatment or condition label, read with the paper, signifies: in vitro stimulation with specific CMV peptide epitopes to enrich CMV-specific T cells. Their antigens remain unidentified. The starting material was CD8+ T cells from cultured PBMCs, obtained from culture after CMV antigen stimulation. These receptors all come from a human donor in good health (CMV status not recorded). Some clones in this sample may be carry-over from other donors' samples.

J is TRBJ2-5 and V is TRBV19, with D perhaps TRBD1 (5 bases). This CDR3 region has 12 residues. Germline assignment: CDR1 LNHDA and CDR2 SQIVND (reference sequence). Trimming took off 10 bases at V and 5 bases at J, with 14 bases between the two ends. CDR3 sequence reads: CATGKGIETQYF. The CDR3 nucleotides read TGTGCCACTGGAAAGGGGATCGAGACCCAGTACTTC.

The V and J genes are TRBV4-2 and TRBJ1-4; 10 bases line up with TRBD1. Germline loops: CDR1 LGHNA, CDR2 YNFKEQ. The CDR3 is made up of 15 amino acids. Trimming removed 5 bases from V and 8 bases from J; junction bases left unmatched: 8. This chain's CDR3 is CASSGDGTGEEKLFF. The CDR3 bases are TGTGCCAGCAGCGGGGATGGGACAGGGGAAGAAAAACTGTTTTTT.

This clonotype was counted a few times. The rearrangement joins TRBV10-3 to TRBJ1-1; possible D gene TRBD1, 5 bases. Trimming removed 0 bases at V and 7 bases at J, with 12 bases between. Per the germline V gene, CDR1 is ENHRY and CDR2 is SYGVKD. This CDR3 has 14 amino acids. Written as DNA, the CDR3 is TGTGCCATCAGTGAGTCCTACGGGGCCGGTGAAGCTTTCTTT. Its protein product is CAISESYGAGEAFF.

This clonotype was picked up a small number of times. The rearrangement links TRBV28 to TRBJ2-3; no firm D call. V lost 4 bases and J 0 bases, leaving 14 bases between the germline ends. The CDR3 totals 16 residues. Germline CDR1 reads MDHEN; CDR2 reads SYDVKM. CDR3 in amino acids: CASSSPDGLSTDTQYF. CDR3 bases: TGTGCCAGCAGTTCTCCAGACGGGCTTAGCACAGATACGCAGTATTTT. The entire variable domain, with the rest obtained from reference TRBV28 and TRBJ2-3, is as follows: DVKVTQSSRYLVKRTGEKVFLECVQDMDHENMFWYRQDPGLGLRLIYFSYDVKMKEKGDIPEGYSVSREKKERFSLILESASTNQTSMYLCASSSPDGLSTDTQYFGPGTRLTVL.

The chain uses TRBV15 and TRBJ1-6, with 7 bases fitting TRBD1. The J segment lost 6 bases and the V segment lost 5 bases, leaving 10 bases of the junction unmatched. Germline V gene lookup returns CDR1 LNHNV and CDR2 YYDKDF (reference sequence). This CDR3 is built from 16 residues. The CDR3, as DNA: TGTGCCACCAGCGTATCCCGGGACAGACTTAATTCACCCCTCCACTTT. As protein: CATSVSRDRLNSPLHF.

The rearrangement joins TRBV6-2 or TRBV6-3 to TRBJ2-1; D is possibly TRBD1 or TRBD2 (5 bases each). Germline values: CDR1 MNHEY, CDR2 SVGEGT. Trimming took off 5 bases at V and 3 bases at J, with 11 bases between the two ends. This CDR3 contains 14 residues. In DNA form, the CDR3 reads TGTGCCAGCAGTAGGGGACGGTACTACAATGAGCAGTTCTTC. Translated, it gives CASSRGRYYNEQFF.

The chain joins TRBV7-6 to TRBJ2-6; tentatively, D is TRBD2 (5 bases). V lost 2 bases and J lost 0, with 11 bases in between. The CDR3 extends over 17 amino acids. Per germline, CDR1 SGHVS and CDR2 FNYEAQ. The DNA of the CDR3 is TGTGCCAGCAGCTTACCGGGGTTTAGCTCTGGGGCCAACGTCCTGACTTTC. Translation: CASSLPGFSSGANVLTF.

This clonotype was seen a handful of times. The chain joins TRBV7-3 to TRBJ2-3; 12 bases align to TRBD2. This CDR3 has 15 amino acids. Losses at the gene ends were 5 bases for V and 2 bases for J; bases not matched to a gene: 2. Germline CDR1 and CDR2: SGHTA and FQGTGA. The CDR3 region has the DNA TGTGCCAGCAGCCGGACTAGCGGGGACACAGATACGCAGTATTTT. Translating gives CASSRTSGDTDTQYF.

The table lists this clonotype with a few counts. This sequence joins TRBV4-1 and TRBJ2-7; D is tentatively TRBD1 or TRBD2 (5 bases each). The ends were cut back, 0 bases at V and 6 bases at J, with 12 bases in the middle. This CDR3 has 14 amino acids. The germline V gene encodes CDR1 MGHRA and CDR2 YSYEKL. The CDR3 here is CASSQDSGQSEQYF. DNA for the CDR3: TGCGCCAGCAGCCAAGATTCGGGGCAGTCCGAGCAGTACTTC.

The J gene is TRBJ2-7, the V gene TRBV7-9; a weak D match, TRBD1 (6 bases). CDR1 is SEHNR and CDR2 is FQNEAQ in the germline V gene (reference sequence). The CDR3 sequence is 16 residues long. V was trimmed by 4 bases and J by 0 bases, leaving 16 bases between them. In DNA form, the CDR3 reads TGTGCCAGCAGCTCTTACAGGGCCCGTAGCTCCTACGAGCAGTACTTC. It yields the protein CASSSYRARSSYEQYF. Using reference TRBV7-9 and TRBJ2-7 for the parts outside the CDR3, the full variable domain is DTGVSQNPRHKITKRGQNVTFRCDPISEHNRLYWYRQTLGQGPEFLTYFQNEAQLEKSRLLSDRFSAERPKGSFSTLEIQRTEQGDSAMYLCASSSYRARSSYEQYFGPGTRLTVT.

The sample holds a few counts of this clonotype. The chain couples TRBV27 to TRBJ1-1; D remains unclear. The germline V and J ends were trimmed by 5 bases and 1 base, with 5 bases remaining between them. Germline V gives CDR1 MNHEY, CDR2 SMNVEV (reference sequence). The CDR3 is 12 residues long. CDR3 nucleotide sequence: TGTGCCAGCAGTCCGGGGAACACTGAAGCTTTCTTT. This encodes CASSPGNTEAFF.

The gene calls are TRBV20-1 and TRBJ1-1, with D uncertain. The CDR3 covers 11 residues. Germline-derived CDR1 and CDR2 are DFQATT and SNEGSKA (reference sequence). Trimming stripped 5 bases from V and 3 bases from J, with 7 bases between. The chain's CDR3 is CSAPRYTEAFF. DNA of the CDR3: TGCAGTGCTCCTCGGTACACTGAAGCTTTCTTT.

The chain joins TRBV7-9 to TRBJ1-1, with 7 bases aligning to TRBD1. The CDR3 runs to 16 residues. Per germline, CDR1 SEHNR and CDR2 FQNEAQ (reference sequence). Trimming removed 5 bases from V and 3 bases from J; junction bases left unmatched: 12. Here the CDR3 DNA reads TGTGCCAGCAGCCCGGGACAGCTTAAAGGGTACACTGAAGCTTTCTTT. This codes for CASSPGQLKGYTEAFF.

This chain links TRBV15 with TRBJ2-2, with TRBD1 matching 8 bases. V trimming: 5 bases; J trimming: 0 bases; junction bases outside the gene matches: 5. Looked up from germline, CDR1 is LNHNV and CDR2 is YYDKDF (reference sequence). The CDR3 covers 16 residues. The CDR3 coding sequence is TGTGCCACCAGCGGTAACAGGGGGACGAACACCGGGGAGCTGTTTTTT. Translated: CATSGNRGTNTGELFF.

This clonotype has just a few counts. The J gene is TRBJ1-1, the V gene TRBV7-9, with unresolved D. The CDR3 has 15 residues. Germline lookup yields CDR1 SEHNR and CDR2 FQNEAQ (reference sequence). V lost 0 bases and J 6 bases, leaving 14 bases between the germline ends. The CDR3 sequence is CASSLALSGRSEAFF. For the CDR3, the DNA is TGTGCCAGCAGCTTAGCGCTGTCGGGCCGTTCTGAAGCTTTCTTT.

The rearrangement joins TRBV12-3 or TRBV12-4 to TRBJ2-7, with 11 bases identical to TRBD2. V lost 5 bases, J lost 2 bases, and 5 bases stayed unmatched. This CDR3 is built from 15 residues. The CDR3: CASSLGTSGTYEQYF. The CDR3 DNA sequence: TGTGCCAGCAGTCTCGGGACTAGCGGAACCTACGAGCAGTACTTC.

The chain joins TRBV4-1 to TRBJ1-2; D remains ambiguous. V shed 1 base and J shed 12 bases, with 12 bases lying between them. The V gene's germline CDR1 is MGHRA and CDR2 YSYEKL. The CDR3 sequence is 12 residues long. CDR3 coding DNA: TGCGCCAGCAGCCAAGGAGAACGGGGAAACACCTTC. Its protein product is CASSQGERGNTF.

V gene TRBV19 combines with J gene TRBJ2-7; D uncertain. The CDR3 spans 18 residues. The V end was cut by 3 bases, the J end by 3 bases, with 24 bases between. Germline V gene data show CDR1 as LNHDA and CDR2 as SQIVND (reference sequence). The CDR3 loop is CASSMGPSAGRTVYEQYF. The CDR3 DNA follows: TGTGCCAGTAGTATGGGCCCGAGTGCTGGAAGAACGGTCTACGAGCAGTACTTC.

The gene calls are TRBV11-2 and TRBJ1-2; 10 bases map to TRBD1. The germline CDR1 and CDR2 sequences are SGHAT and FQNNGV. V gave up 1 base and J gave up 7 bases; unmatched junction bases: 6. This CDR3 has 15 amino acids. The CDR3 loop is CASSLAGWTGGGYTF. DNA for the CDR3: TGTGCCAGCAGCTTAGCAGGTTGGACAGGGGGTGGCTACACCTTC.

CDR3 DNA: TGTGCCAGCAGCTTACGCCAGACAGGGTTCGATCGGAACATTCAGTACTTC. Translating gives CASSLRQTGFDRNIQYF. This chain uses TRBV11-2 with TRBJ2-4, with 7 nucleotides matching TRBD1. The CDR3 loop spans 17 amino acids. Per the germline V gene, CDR1 is SGHAT and CDR2 is FQNNGV. Trimming removed 2 bases from V and 7 bases from J; junction bases left unmatched: 14.